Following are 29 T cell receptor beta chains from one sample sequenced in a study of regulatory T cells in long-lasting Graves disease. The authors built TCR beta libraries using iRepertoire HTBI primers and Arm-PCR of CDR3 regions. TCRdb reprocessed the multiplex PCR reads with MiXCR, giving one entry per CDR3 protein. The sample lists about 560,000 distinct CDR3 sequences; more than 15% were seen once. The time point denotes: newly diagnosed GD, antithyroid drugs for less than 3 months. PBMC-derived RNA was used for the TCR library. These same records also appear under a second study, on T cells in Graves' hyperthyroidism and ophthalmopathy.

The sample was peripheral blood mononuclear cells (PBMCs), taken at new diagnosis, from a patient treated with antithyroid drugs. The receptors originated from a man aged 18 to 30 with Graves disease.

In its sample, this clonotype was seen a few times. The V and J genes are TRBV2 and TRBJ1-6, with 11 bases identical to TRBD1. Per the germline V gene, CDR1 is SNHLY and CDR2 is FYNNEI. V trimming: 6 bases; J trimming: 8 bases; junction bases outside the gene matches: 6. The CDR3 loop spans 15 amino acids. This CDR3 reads CASSNQDRGHSPLHF. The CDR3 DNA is TGTGCCAGCAGCAATCAGGACAGGGGGCATTCACCCCTCCACTTT.

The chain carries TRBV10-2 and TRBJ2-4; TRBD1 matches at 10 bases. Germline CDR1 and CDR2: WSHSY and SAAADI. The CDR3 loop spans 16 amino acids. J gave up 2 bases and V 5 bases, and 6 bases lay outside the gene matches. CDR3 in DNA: TGCGCCAGCAGTTCCGGGACAGGGGTTCCCAAAAACATTCAGTACTTC. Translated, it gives CASSSGTGVPKNIQYF.

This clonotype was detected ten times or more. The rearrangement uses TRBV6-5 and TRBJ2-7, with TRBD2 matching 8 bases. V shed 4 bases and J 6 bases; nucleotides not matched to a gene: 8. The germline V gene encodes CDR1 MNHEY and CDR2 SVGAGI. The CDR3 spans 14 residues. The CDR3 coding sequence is TGTGCCAGCAGTTGGAATCGGGAGGGCCCCGAGCAGTACTTC. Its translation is CASSWNREGPEQYF.

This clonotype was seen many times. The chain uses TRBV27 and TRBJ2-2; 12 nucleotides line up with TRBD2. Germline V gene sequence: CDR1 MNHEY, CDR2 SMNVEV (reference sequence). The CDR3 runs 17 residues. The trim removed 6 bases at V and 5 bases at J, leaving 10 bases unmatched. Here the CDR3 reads CASSSRLAGGRTGELFF. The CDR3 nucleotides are TGTGCCAGCAGCTCCCGCCTAGCGGGAGGGAGAACCGGGGAGCTGTTTTTT.

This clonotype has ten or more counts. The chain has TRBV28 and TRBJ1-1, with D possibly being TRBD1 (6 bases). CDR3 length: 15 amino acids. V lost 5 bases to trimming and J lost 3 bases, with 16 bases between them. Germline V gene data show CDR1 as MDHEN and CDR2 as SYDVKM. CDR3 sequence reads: CASSKGHQGYTEAFF. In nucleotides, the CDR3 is TGTGCCAGCAGTAAGGGACACCAAGGTTACACTGAAGCTTTCTTT. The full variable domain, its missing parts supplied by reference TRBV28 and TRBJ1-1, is DVKVTQSSRYLVKRTGEKVFLECVQDMDHENMFWYRQDPGLGLRLIYFSYDVKMKEKGDIPEGYSVSREKKERFSLILESASTNQTSMYLCASSKGHQGYTEAFFGQGTRLTVV.

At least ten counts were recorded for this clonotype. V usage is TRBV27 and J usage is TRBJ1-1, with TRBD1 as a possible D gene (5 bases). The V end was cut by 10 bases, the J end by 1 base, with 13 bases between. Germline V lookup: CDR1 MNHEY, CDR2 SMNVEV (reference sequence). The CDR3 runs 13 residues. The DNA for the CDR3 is TGTGCCAACGCGACAGAGAAGAACACTGAAGCTTTCTTT. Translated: CANATEKNTEAFF.

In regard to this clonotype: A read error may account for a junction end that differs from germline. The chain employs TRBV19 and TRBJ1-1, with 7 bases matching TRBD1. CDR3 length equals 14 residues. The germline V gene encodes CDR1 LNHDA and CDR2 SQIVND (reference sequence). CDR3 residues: CASSPTGWNTEALF. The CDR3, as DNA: TGTGCCAGTAGCCCGACAGGGTGGAACACTGAAGCTCTCTTT. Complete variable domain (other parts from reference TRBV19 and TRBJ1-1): DGGITQSPKYLFRKEGQNVTLSCEQNLNHDAMYWYRQDPGQGLRLIYYSQIVNDFQKGDIAEGYSVSREKKESFPLTVTSAQKNPTAFYLCASSPTGWNTEALFGQGTRLTVV.

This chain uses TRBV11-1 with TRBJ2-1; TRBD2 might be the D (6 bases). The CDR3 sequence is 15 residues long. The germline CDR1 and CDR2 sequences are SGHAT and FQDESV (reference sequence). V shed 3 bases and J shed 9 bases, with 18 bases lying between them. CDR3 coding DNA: TGTGCCAGCAGCTTCGGGACTTTCAGTGGTGGTGAGCAGTTCTTC. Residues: CASSFGTFSGGEQFF.

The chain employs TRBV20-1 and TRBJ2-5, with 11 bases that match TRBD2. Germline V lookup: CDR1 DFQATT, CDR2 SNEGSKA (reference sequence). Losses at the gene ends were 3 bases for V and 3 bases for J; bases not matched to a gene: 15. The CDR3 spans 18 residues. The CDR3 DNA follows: TGCAGTGCTAGGGCAACCCGGAGACTAGCGGGAATCAAAGAGACCCAGTACTTC. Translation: CSARATRRLAGIKETQYF.

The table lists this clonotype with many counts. CDR3 protein: CASRRDSPLDLHVGPCAFF. In DNA form, the CDR3 reads TGTGCCAGCAGGAGAGACTCACCCCTTGATCTCCATGTTGGACCCTGCGCTTTCTTT. The rearrangement joins TRBV28 to TRBJ1-1; no firm D call. V lost 6 bases and J 11 bases, leaving 37 bases between the germline ends. This CDR3 has 19 residues. Per the germline V gene, CDR1 is MDHEN and CDR2 is SYDVKM.

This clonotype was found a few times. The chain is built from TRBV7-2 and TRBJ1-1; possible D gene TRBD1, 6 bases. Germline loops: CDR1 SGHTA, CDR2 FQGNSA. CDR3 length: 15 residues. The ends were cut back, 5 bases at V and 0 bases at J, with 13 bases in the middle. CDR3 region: CASSPTGHLNTEAFF. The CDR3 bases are TGTGCCAGCAGCCCAACGGGACACTTGAACACTGAAGCTTTCTTT.

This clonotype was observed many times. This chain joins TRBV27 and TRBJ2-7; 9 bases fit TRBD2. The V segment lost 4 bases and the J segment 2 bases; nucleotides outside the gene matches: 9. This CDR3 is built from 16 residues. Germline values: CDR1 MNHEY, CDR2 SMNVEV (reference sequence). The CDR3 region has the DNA TGTGCCAGCAGTTCCCTAGCGGGGTCTAGCCCCTACGAGCAGTACTTC. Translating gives CASSSLAGSSPYEQYF.

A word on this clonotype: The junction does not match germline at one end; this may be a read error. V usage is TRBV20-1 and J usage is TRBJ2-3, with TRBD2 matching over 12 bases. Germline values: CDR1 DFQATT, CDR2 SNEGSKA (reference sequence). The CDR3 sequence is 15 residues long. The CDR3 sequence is CSATLAGGSTDTRYF. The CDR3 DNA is TGCAGTGCTACGCTAGCGGGAGGGTCCACAGATACGCGGTATTTT.

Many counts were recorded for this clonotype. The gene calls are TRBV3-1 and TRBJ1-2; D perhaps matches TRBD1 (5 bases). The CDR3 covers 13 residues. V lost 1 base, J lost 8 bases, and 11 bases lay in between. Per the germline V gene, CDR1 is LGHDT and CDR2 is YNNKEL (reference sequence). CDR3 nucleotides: TGTGCCAGCAGCCAAGTTCAGGGAAAGGGCTACACCTTC. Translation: CASSQVQGKGYTF.

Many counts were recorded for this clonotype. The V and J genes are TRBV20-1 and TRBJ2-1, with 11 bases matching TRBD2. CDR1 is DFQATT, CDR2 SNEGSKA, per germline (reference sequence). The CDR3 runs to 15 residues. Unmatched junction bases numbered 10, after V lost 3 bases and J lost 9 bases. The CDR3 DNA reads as TGCAGTGCTAGTACTACTAGCGGGAGTATCGGTGAGCAGTTCTTC. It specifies CSASTTSGSIGEQFF.

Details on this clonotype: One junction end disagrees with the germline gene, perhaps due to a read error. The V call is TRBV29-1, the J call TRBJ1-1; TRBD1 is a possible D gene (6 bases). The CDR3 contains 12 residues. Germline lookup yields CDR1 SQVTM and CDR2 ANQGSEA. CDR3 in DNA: TGCAGCGCTGAACGGGGGCACACTGAAGCTTTCTTT. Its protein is CSAERGHTEAFF. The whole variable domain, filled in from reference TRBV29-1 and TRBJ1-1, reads SAVISQKPSRDICQRGTSLTIQCQVDSQVTMMFWYRQQPGQSLTLIATANQGSEATYESGFVIDKFPISRPNLTFSTLTVSNMSPEDSSIYLCSAERGHTEAFFGQGTRLTVV.

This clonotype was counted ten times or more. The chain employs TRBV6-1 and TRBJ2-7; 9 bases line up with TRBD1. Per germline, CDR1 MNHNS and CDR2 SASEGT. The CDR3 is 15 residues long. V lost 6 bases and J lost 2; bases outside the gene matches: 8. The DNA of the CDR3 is TGTGCCAGCAGCCTAGGGACAGGGAATACCTACGAGCAGTACTTC. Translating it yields CASSLGTGNTYEQYF.

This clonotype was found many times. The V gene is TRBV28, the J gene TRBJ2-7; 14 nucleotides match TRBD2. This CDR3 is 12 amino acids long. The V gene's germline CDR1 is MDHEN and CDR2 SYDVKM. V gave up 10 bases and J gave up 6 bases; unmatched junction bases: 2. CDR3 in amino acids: CATGLAGVEQYF. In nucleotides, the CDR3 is TGTGCCACGGGACTAGCGGGAGTCGAGCAGTACTTC.

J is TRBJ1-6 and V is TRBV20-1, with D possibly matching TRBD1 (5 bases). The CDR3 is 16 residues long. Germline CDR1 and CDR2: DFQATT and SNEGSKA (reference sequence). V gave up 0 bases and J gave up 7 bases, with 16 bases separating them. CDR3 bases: TGCAGTGCTAGAGATTACGCCGCAGGGACCAATTCACCCCTCCACTTT. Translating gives CSARDYAAGTNSPLHF.

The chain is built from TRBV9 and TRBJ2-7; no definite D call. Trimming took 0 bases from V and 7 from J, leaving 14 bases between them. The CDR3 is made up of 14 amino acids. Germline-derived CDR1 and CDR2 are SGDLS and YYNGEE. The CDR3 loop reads CASSVGISPLEQYF. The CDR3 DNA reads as TGTGCCAGCAGCGTAGGGATATCACCCTTAGAGCAGTACTTC.

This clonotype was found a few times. The CDR3 loop reads CASRTSRGRSSYEQYF. CDR3 nucleotides: TGTGCCAGCAGGACCTCCAGGGGGAGGAGCTCCTACGAGCAGTACTTC. The gene calls are TRBV6-1 and TRBJ2-7, with D possibly matching TRBD1 (7 bases). CDR3 length: 16 residues. Germline V gene sequence: CDR1 MNHNS, CDR2 SASEGT. Trimming removed 6 bases at V and 0 bases at J, with 18 bases between.

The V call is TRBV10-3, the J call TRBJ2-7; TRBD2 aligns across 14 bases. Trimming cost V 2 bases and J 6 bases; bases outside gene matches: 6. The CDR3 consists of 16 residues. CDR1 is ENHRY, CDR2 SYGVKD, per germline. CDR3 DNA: TGTGCCATCAGTGAGCTGGGACTAGCGGGAGTCTCCGAGCAGTACTTC. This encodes CAISELGLAGVSEQYF.

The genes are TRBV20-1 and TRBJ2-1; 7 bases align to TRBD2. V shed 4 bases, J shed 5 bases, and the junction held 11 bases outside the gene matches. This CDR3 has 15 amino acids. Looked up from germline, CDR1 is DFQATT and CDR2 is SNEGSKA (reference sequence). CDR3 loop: CSAKPPGGWDNEQFF. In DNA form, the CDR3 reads TGCAGTGCTAAGCCCCCGGGGGGATGGGACAATGAGCAGTTCTTC.

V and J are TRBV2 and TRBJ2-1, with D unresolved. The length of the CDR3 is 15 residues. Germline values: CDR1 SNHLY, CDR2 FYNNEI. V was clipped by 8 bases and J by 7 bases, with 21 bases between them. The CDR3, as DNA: TGTGCCAGCGACCTTAGCAGCACCGCCGGGAATGAGCAGTTCTTC. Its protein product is CASDLSSTAGNEQFF.

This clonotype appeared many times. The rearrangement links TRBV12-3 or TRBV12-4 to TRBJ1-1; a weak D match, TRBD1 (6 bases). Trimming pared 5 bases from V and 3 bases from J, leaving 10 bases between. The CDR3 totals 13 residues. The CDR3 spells CASSTRQDTEAFF. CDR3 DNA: TGTGCCAGCAGTACAAGACAGGACACTGAAGCTTTCTTT.

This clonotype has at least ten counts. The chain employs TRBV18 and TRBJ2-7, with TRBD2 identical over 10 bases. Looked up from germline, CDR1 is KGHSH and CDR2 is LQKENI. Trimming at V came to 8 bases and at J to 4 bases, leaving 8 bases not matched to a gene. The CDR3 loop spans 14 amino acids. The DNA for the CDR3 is TGTGCCAGCGGTCGAGAGACTAGCGGGTACGAGCAGTACTTC. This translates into CASGRETSGYEQYF.

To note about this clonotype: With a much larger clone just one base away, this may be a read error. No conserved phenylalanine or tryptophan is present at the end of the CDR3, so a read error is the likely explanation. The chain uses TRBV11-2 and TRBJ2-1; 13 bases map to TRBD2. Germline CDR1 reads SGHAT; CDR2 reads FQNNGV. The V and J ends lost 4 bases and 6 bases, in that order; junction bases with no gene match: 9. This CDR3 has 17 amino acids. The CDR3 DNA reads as TGTGCCAGCAGCTCCGGACTAGCGGGAGACTGGGGCAATGAGCAGTTCCTC. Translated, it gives CASSSGLAGDWGNEQFL.

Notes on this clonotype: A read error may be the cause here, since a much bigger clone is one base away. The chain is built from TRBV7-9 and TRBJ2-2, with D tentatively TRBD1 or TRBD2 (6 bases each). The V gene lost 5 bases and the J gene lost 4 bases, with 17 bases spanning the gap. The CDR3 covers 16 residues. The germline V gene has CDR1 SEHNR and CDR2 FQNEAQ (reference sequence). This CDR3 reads CASSQGNGGITGELFF. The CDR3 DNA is TGTGCCAGCAGCCAAGGGAACGGGGGCATCACCGGGGAGCTGTTTTTT. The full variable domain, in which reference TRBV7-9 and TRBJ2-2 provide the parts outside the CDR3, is DTGVSQNPRHKITKRGQNVTFRCDPISEHNRLYWYRQTLGQGPEFLTYFQNEAQLEKSRLLSDRFSAERPKGSFSTLEIQRTEQGDSAMYLCASSQGNGGITGELFFGEGSRLTVL.

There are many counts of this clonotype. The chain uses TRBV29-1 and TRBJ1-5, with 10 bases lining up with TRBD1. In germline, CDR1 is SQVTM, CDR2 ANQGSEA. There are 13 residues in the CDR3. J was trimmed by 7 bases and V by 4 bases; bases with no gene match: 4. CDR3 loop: CSVGDRGDQPQHF. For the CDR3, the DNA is TGCAGCGTTGGGGACAGGGGAGACCAGCCCCAGCATTTT. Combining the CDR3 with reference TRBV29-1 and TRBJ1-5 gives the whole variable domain SAVISQKPSRDICQRGTSLTIQCQVDSQVTMMFWYRQQPGQSLTLIATANQGSEATYESGFVIDKFPISRPNLTFSTLTVSNMSPEDSSIYLCSVGDRGDQPQHFGDGTRLSIL.